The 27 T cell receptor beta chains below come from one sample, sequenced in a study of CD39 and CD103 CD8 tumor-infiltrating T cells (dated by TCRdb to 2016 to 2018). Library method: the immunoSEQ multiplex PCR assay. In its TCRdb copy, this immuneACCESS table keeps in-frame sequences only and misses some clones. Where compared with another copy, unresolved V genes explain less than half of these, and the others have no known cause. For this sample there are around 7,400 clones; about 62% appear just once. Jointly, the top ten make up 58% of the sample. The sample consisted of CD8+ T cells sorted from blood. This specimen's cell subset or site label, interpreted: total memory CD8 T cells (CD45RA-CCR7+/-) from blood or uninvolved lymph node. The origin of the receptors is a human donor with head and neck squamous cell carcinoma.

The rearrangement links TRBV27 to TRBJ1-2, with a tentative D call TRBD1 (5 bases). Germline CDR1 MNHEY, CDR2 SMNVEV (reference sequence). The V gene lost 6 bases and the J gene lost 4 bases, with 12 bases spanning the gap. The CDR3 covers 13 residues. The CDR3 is CASSPGSPYGYTF. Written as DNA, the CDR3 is TGTGCCAGCAGCCCAGGGTCCCCCTATGGCTACACCTTC.

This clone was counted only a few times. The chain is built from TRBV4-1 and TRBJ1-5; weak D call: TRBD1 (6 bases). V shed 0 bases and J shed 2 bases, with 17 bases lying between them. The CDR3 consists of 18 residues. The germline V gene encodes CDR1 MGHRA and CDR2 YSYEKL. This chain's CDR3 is CASSQEAGGGFGNQPQHF. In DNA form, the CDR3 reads TGCGCCAGCAGCCAAGAGGCAGGAGGGGGTTTCGGCAATCAGCCCCAGCATTTT.

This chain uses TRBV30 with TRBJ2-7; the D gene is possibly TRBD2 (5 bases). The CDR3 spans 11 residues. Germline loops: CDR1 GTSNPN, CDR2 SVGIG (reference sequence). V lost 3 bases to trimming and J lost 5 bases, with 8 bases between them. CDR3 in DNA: TGTGCCTGGAGAGGAGGACACGAGCAGTACTTC. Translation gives CAWRGGHEQYF.

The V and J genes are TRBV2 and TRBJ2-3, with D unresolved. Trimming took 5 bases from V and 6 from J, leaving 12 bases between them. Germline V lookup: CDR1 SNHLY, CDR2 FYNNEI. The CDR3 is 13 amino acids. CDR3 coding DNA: TGTGCCAGCAGTAACAACCTCGGGGATACGCAGTATTTT. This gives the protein CASSNNLGDTQYF.

The CDR3 reads CASSTRWTGDFYEQYF. The CDR3 nucleotides are TGTGCCAGTAGCACCCGTTGGACAGGGGACTTCTACGAGCAGTACTTC. The V call is TRBV19, the J call TRBJ2-7; 9 nucleotides match TRBD1. CDR1 is LNHDA and CDR2 is SQIVND in the germline V gene (reference sequence). This CDR3 has 16 residues. The V and J ends lost 6 bases and 3 bases, in that order; junction bases with no gene match: 12.

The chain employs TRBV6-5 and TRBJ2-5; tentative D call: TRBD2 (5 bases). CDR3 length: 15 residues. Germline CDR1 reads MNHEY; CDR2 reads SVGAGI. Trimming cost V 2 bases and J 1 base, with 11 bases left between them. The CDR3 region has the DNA TGTGCCAGCAGTTACCTGGCGGGTCCCCAAGAGACCCAGTACTTC. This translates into CASSYLAGPQETQYF.

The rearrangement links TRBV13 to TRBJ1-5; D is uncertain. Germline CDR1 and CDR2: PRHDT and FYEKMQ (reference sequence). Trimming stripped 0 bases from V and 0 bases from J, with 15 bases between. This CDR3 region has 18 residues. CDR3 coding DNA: TGTGCCAGCAGCTTAGGTTACTCCGGGCCCACTAGCAATCAGCCCCAGCATTTT. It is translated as CASSLGYSGPTSNQPQHF.

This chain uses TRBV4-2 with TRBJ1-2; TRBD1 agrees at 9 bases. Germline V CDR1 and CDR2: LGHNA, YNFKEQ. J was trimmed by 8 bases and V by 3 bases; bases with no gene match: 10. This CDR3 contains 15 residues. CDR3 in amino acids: CASSQPGQGVEGYTF. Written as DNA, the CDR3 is TGTGCCAGCAGCCAGCCGGGACAGGGTGTTGAGGGCTACACCTTC.

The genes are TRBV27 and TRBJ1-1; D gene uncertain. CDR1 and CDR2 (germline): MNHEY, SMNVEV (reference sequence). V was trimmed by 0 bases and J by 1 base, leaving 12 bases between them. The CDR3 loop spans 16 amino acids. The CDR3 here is CASSLSPRGPNTEAFF. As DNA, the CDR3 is TGTGCCAGCAGTTTATCTCCTCGGGGTCCGAACACTGAAGCTTTCTTT.

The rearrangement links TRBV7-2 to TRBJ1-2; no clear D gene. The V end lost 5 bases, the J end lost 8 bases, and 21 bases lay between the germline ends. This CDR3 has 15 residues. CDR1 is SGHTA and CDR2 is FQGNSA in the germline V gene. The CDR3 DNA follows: TGTGCCAGCAGCCAGACTCCTCACCTAGTGGGGGGCTACACCTTC. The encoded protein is CASSQTPHLVGGYTF.

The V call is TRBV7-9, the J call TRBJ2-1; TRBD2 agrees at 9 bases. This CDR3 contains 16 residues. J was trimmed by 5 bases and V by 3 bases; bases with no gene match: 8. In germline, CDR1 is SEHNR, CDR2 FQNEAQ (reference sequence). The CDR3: CASSLSGTSFHNEQFF. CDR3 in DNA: TGTGCCAGCAGCTTGAGCGGGACTAGCTTCCACAATGAGCAGTTCTTC.

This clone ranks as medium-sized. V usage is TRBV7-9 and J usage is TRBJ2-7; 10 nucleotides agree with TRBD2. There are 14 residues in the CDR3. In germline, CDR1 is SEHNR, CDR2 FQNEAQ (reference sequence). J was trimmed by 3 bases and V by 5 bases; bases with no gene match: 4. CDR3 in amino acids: CASSPPSGSYEQYF. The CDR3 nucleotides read TGTGCCAGCAGCCCCCCTAGCGGGAGCTACGAGCAGTACTTC.

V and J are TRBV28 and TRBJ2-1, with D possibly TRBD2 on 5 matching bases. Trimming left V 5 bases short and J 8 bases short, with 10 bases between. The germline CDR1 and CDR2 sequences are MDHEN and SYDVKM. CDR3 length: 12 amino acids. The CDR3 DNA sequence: TGTGCCAGCAGTACATACGGGGATGAGCAGTTCTTC. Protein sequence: CASSTYGDEQFF.

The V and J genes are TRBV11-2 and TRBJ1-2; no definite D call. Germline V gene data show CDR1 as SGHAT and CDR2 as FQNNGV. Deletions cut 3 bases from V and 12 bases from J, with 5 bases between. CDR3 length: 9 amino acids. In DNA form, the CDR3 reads TGTGCCAGCAGCTTCCCGGACACCTTC. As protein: CASSFPDTF.

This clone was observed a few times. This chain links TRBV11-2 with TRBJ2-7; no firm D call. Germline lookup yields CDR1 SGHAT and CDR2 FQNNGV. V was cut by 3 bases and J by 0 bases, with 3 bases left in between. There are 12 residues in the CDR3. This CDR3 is CASSLNSYEQYF. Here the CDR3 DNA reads TGTGCCAGCAGCTTGAACTCCTACGAGCAGTACTTC.

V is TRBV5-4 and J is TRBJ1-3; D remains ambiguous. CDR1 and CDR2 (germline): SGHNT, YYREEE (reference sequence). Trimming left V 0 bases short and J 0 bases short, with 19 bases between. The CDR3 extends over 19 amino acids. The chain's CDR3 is CASSLGPRAAAISGNTIYF. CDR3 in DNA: TGTGCCAGCAGCTTGGGCCCTCGGGCGGCTGCCATCTCTGGAAACACCATATATTTT.

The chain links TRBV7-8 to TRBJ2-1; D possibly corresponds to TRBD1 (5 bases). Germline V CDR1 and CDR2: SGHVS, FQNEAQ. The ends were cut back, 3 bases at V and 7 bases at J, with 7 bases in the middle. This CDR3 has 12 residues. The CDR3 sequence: CASSFHRNEQFF. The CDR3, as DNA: TGTGCCAGCAGCTTTCACAGGAATGAGCAGTTCTTC.

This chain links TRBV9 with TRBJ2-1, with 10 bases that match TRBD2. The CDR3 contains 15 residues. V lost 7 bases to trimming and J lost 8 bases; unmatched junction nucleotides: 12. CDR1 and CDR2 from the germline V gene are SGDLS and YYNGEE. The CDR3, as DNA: TGTGCCAGCCAGCGGAGCGGGGGGGCCATTGATGAGCAGTTCTTC. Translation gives CASQRSGGAIDEQFF.

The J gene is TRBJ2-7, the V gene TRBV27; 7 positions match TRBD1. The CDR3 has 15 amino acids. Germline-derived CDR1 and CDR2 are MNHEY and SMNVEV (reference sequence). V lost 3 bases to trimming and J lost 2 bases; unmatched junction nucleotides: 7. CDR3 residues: CASSLWGQNTYEQYF. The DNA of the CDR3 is TGTGCCAGCAGTTTGTGGGGACAGAATACCTACGAGCAGTACTTC.

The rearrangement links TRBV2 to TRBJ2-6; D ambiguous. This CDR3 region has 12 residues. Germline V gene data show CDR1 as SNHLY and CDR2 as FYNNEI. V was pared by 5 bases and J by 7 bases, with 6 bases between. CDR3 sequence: CASSLGANVLTF. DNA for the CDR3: TGTGCCAGCAGTTTGGGTGCCAACGTCCTGACTTTC.

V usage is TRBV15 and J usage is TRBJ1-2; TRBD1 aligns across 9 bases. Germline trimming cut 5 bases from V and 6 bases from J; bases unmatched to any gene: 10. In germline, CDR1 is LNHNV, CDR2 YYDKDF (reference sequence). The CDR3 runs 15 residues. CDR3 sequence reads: CATSWGEQGADGYTF. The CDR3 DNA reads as TGTGCCACCAGCTGGGGGGAACAGGGGGCAGATGGCTACACCTTC. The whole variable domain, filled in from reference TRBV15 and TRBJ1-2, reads DAMVIQNPRYQVTQFGKPVTLSCSQTLNHNVMYWYQQKSSQAPKLLFHYYDKDFNNEADTPDNFQSRRPNTSFCFLDIRSPGLGDTAMYLCATSWGEQGADGYTFGSGTRLTVV.

This CDR3 is CASSLVLADAKNIQYF. The CDR3 DNA reads as TGTGCCAGCAGCTTAGTCCTAGCGGACGCCAAAAACATTCAGTACTTC. This chain joins TRBV7-9 and TRBJ2-4, with 7 positions matching TRBD2. This CDR3 is 16 amino acids long. Germline CDR1 is SEHNR and CDR2 is FQNEAQ (reference sequence). Trimming cost V 1 base and J 1 base; bases outside gene matches: 4. The full variable domain, with the rest looked up from reference TRBV7-9 and TRBJ2-4, is DTGVSQNPRHKITKRGQNVTFRCDPISEHNRLYWYRQTLGQGPEFLTYFQNEAQLEKSRLLSDRFSAERPKGSFSTLEIQRTEQGDSAMYLCASSLVLADAKNIQYFGAGTRLSVL.

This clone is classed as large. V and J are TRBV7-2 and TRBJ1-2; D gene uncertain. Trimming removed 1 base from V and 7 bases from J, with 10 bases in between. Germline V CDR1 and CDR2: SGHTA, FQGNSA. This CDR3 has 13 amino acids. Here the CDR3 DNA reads TGTGCCAGCAGCTTAGGCCTGATGGGTGGCTACACCTTC. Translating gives CASSLGLMGGYTF.

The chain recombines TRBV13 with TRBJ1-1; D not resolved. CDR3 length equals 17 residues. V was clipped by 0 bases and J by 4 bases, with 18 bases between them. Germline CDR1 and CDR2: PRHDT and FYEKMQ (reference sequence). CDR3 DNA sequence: TGTGCCAGCAGCTTAGGGTGGGCGGGAGAAAGTGGCACTGAAGCTTTCTTT. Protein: CASSLGWAGESGTEAFF.

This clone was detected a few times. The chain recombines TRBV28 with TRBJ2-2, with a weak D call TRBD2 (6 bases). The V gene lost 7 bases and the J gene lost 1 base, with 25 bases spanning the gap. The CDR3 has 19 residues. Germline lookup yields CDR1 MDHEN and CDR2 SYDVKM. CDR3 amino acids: CASTQSGVTQRGNTGELFF. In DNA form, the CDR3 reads TGTGCCAGCACCCAATCGGGGGTTACTCAAAGGGGGAACACCGGGGAGCTGTTTTTT.

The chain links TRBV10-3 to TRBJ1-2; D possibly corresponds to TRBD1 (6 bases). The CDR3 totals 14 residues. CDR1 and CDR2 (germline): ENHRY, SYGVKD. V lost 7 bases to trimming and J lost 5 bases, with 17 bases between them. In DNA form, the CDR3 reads TGTGCCATCACTAACGAACAGGGATATTATGGCTACACCTTC. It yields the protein CAITNEQGYYGYTF.

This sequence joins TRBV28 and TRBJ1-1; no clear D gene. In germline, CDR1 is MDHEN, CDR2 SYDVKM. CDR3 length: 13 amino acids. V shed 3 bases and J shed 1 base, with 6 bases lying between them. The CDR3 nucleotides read TGTGCCAGCAGTTTTACAGAGAACACTGAAGCTTTCTTT. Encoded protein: CASSFTENTEAFF.